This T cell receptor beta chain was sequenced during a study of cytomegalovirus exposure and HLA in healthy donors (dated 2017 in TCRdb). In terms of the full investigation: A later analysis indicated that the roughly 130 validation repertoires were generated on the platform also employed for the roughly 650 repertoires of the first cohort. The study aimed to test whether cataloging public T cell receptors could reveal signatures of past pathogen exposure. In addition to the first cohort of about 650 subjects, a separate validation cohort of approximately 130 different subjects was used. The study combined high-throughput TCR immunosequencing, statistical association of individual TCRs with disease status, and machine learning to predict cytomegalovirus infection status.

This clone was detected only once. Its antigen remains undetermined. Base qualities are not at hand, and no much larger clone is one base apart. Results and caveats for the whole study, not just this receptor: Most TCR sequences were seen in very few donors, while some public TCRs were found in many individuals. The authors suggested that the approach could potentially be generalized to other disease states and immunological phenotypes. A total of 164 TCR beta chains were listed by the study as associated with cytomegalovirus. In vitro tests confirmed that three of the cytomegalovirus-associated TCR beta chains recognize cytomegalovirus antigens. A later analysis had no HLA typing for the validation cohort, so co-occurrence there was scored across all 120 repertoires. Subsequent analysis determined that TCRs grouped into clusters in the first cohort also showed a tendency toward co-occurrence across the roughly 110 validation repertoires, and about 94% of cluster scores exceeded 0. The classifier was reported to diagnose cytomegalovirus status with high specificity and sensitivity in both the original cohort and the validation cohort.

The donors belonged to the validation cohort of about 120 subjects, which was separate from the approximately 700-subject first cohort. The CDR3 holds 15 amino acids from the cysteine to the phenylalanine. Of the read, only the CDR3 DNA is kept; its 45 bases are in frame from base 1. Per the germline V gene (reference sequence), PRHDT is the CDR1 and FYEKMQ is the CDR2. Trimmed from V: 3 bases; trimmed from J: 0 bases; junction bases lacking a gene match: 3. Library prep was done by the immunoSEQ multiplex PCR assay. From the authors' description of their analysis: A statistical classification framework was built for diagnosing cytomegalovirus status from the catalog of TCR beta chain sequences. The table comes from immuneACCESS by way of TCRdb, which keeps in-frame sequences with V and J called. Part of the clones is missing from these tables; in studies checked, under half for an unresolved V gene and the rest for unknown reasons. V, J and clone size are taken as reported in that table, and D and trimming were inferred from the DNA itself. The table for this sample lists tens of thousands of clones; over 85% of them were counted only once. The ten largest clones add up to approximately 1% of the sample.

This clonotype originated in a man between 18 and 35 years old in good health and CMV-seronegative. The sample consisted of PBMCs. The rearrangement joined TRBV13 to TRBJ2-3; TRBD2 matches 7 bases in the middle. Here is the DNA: TGTGCCAGCAGCTTTACTAGCGCTAGCACAGATACGCAGTATTTT. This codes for CASSFTSASTDTQYF.